The 22 T cell receptor beta chains presented below share a single source sample, sequenced in a study of shared clonotypes between healthy human individuals. TCRdb's copy holds only in-frame clones and misses some; the assay was immunoSEQ multiplex PCR. The table includes over a million clones, approximately 76% detected once. The source material was memory CD4+ T cells sorted from blood. Stated subset: CD45RA-negative fraction. All receptors derive from a man aged 18 to 29 in good health.

The chain links TRBV5-6 to TRBJ1-2; D call uncertain. The CDR3 covers 13 residues. Per germline, CDR1 SGHDT and CDR2 YYEEEE. The V end lost 6 bases, the J end lost 0 bases, and 9 bases lay between the germline ends. The CDR3, as DNA: TGTGCCAGCACTCGCCAGTCTAACTATGGCTACACCTTC. Translating gives CASTRQSNYGYTF.

The CDR3 coding sequence is TGTGCCAGCAGCGAATCCAGGGGGGGGACCCAGTACTTC. This translates into CASSESRGGTQYF. This rearrangement joins TRBV5-4 to TRBJ2-5, with D perhaps matching TRBD1 or TRBD2 (7 bases each). The germline CDR1 and CDR2 sequences are SGHNT and YYREEE (reference sequence). The CDR3 covers 13 residues. Deletions cut 4 bases from V and 7 bases from J, with 14 bases between. The whole variable domain, filled in from reference TRBV5-4 and TRBJ2-5, reads ETGVTQSPTHLIKTRGQQVTLRCSSQSGHNTVSWYQQALGQGPQFIFQYYREEENGRGNFPPRFSGLQFPNYSSELNVNALELDDSALYLCASSESRGGTQYFGPGTRLLVL.

The rearrangement uses TRBV2 and TRBJ2-3; D is possibly TRBD2 (6 bases). V was pared by 6 bases and J by 0 bases, with 10 bases between. The CDR3 is 14 amino acids. In germline, CDR1 is SNHLY, CDR2 FYNNEI. In DNA form, the CDR3 reads TGTGCCAGCAGCCTAGCGACTAGCACAGATACGCAGTATTTT. It codes for CASSLATSTDTQYF.

This clone was observed a few times. The chain uses TRBV7-3 and TRBJ2-2, with 7 bases aligning to TRBD1. This CDR3 has 14 residues. Germline CDR1 is SGHTA and CDR2 is FQGTGA. The V and J ends lost 1 base and 4 bases, in that order; junction bases with no gene match: 0. The CDR3 bases are TGTGCCAGCAGCTTAAGGGACAGCACCGGGGAGCTGTTTTTT. It codes for CASSLRDSTGELFF.

This clone showed up just once. The V gene is TRBV6-5, the J gene TRBJ1-1; D possibly corresponds to TRBD1 (5 bases). Germline lookup yields CDR1 MNHEY and CDR2 SVGAGI. This CDR3 contains 14 residues. Trimming took 7 bases from V and 4 from J, leaving 16 bases between them. The CDR3 reads CASIRSGVPTEAFF. The CDR3 DNA reads as TGTGCCAGCATCCGCTCGGGGGTACCCACTGAAGCTTTCTTT.

About this clone itself: Other DNA sequences in this sample translate to the same CDR3. The chain joins TRBV7-9 to TRBJ2-7, with D possibly being TRBD2 (6 bases). The V end was cut by 0 bases, the J end by 4 bases, with 10 bases between. The CDR3 runs to 14 residues. Germline V gene sequence: CDR1 SEHNR, CDR2 FQNEAQ (reference sequence). CDR3 bases: TGTGCCAGCAGCTTAGCGGGACTCCCATACGAGCAGTACTTC. This translates into CASSLAGLPYEQYF.

This clone was observed a single time. The genes are TRBV27 and TRBJ1-2; possible D gene TRBD1, 5 bases. Germline V lookup: CDR1 MNHEY, CDR2 SMNVEV (reference sequence). V lost 3 bases, J lost 5 bases, and 13 bases lay in between. This CDR3 has 14 residues. CDR3 nucleotide sequence: TGTGCCAGCAGTTTCAAAAGGGACGGGTATGGCTACACCTTC. Translation gives CASSFKRDGYGYTF.

Comment on this clone: This sequence may be a read error, since a much larger clone differs from it by one base. The CDR3 DNA follows: TGTGCCAGCAGCTTACGGGCTAGCGGGAGCGATGAGCAGTTCTTC. Translation: CASSLRASGSDEQFF. V usage is TRBV7-8 and J usage is TRBJ2-1; TRBD2 aligns across 10 bases. Trimming cost V 2 bases and J 8 bases; bases outside gene matches: 6. This CDR3 contains 15 residues. The germline V gene has CDR1 SGHVS and CDR2 FQNEAQ.

This clone came up a few times. The chain links TRBV25-1 to TRBJ2-1; D perhaps matches TRBD2 (5 bases). This CDR3 is built from 15 residues. The V gene's germline CDR1 is MGHDK and CDR2 SYGVNS. V was cut by 3 bases and J by 0 bases, with 9 bases left in between. The CDR3, as DNA: TGTGCCAGCAGTGATTCGGGGAGCTCCTACAATGAGCAGTTCTTC. Translated: CASSDSGSSYNEQFF.

The rearrangement joins TRBV5-4 to TRBJ2-3; 8 nucleotides agree with TRBD2. CDR3 length: 15 amino acids. Per germline, CDR1 SGHNT and CDR2 YYREEE (reference sequence). With V trimmed by 4 bases and J by 4 bases, 8 bases remained unmatched. The CDR3 DNA reads TGTGCCAGCAGCGCCAATAGCGGGAAAGCAGATACGCAGTATTTT. Its protein product is CASSANSGKADTQYF.

The chain couples TRBV29-1 to TRBJ2-7; TRBD1 agrees at 12 bases. The CDR3 length is 14 residues. The trim removed 5 bases at V and 6 bases at J, leaving 8 bases unmatched. Germline assignment: CDR1 SQVTM and CDR2 ANQGSEA. CDR3 sequence (DNA): TGCAGCGTTTTTGGGACAGGGGGCTTGGGCGAGCAGTACTTC. Encoded protein: CSVFGTGGLGEQYF.

As concerns this clone: A far larger clone lies a single base away; this is likely a read error. Within the sample, other DNA sequences also encode this same CDR3. The rearrangement joins TRBV6-5 to TRBJ1-1, with D possibly being TRBD1 (5 bases). Trimming removed 2 bases from V and 1 base from J, with 8 bases in between. From germline, CDR1 is MNHEY and CDR2 SVGAGI. The CDR3 has 14 residues. The CDR3, as DNA: TGTGCCAGCAGTTACGGGACGGCGAACACTGAAGCTTTCTTT. As protein: CASSYGTANTEAFF.

The J gene is TRBJ2-1, the V gene TRBV10-1; tentative D call: TRBD2 (7 bases). Germline lookup yields CDR1 WNHNN and CDR2 SYGVQD (reference sequence). The CDR3 totals 13 residues. The V and J ends lost 7 bases and 16 bases respectively, with 23 bases between them. As DNA, the CDR3 is TGCGCCAGCAATGGGGGCCCGGGACTAAACCTTTTCTTC. Translating gives CASNGGPGLNLFF.

The J gene is TRBJ1-2, the V gene TRBV30; D is unclear. V was clipped by 2 bases and J by 5 bases, with 9 bases between them. The V gene's germline CDR1 is GTSNPN and CDR2 SVGIG (reference sequence). The CDR3 covers 12 residues. The CDR3 coding sequence is TGTGCCTGGAGTCCCCGGGCGTATGGCTACACCTTC. It specifies CAWSPRAYGYTF.

The gene calls are TRBV18 and TRBJ2-7, with TRBD2 matching over 11 bases. The V and J ends lost 3 bases and 6 bases, in that order; junction bases with no gene match: 19. The CDR3 runs 19 residues. Germline V gives CDR1 KGHSH, CDR2 LQKENI. The CDR3 region has the DNA TGTGCCAGCTCACCGAACAACCTCCGCCTGACTAGCGGGATAGGCGAGCAGTACTTC. This gives the protein CASSPNNLRLTSGIGEQYF.

The V gene is TRBV15, the J gene TRBJ1-4; D gene unclear. The CDR3 sequence is 16 residues long. Germline V gene sequence: CDR1 LNHNV, CDR2 YYDKDF (reference sequence). V lost 0 bases, J lost 7 bases, and 15 bases lay in between. The CDR3 is CATSRDQSTGSEKLFF. The DNA for the CDR3 is TGTGCCACCAGCAGAGATCAGTCGACCGGGAGTGAAAAACTGTTTTTT.

V gene TRBV4-1 combines with J gene TRBJ2-7; 8 nucleotides agree with TRBD2. The junction had 5 bases not matched to a gene; V was cut back by 1 base and J by 3 bases. The CDR3 consists of 15 residues. Germline CDR1 MGHRA, CDR2 YSYEKL. CDR3 DNA sequence: TGCGCCAGCAGCCAAGTTTGGGCGGGGGGCTACGAGCAGTACTTC. This encodes CASSQVWAGGYEQYF.

The rearrangement uses TRBV18 and TRBJ2-5; 8 nucleotides match TRBD1. V lost 5 bases, J lost 1 base, and 6 bases stayed unmatched. Germline CDR1 KGHSH, CDR2 LQKENI. The CDR3 loop spans 15 amino acids. CDR3 loop: CASSAGTGSQETQYF. The CDR3 nucleotides are TGTGCCAGCTCAGCCGGGACAGGCTCCCAAGAGACCCAGTACTTC.

The chain is built from TRBV6-6 and TRBJ1-2; D unclear. V was pared by 0 bases and J by 8 bases, with 10 bases between. The CDR3 sequence is 13 residues long. In germline, CDR1 is MNHNY, CDR2 SVGAGI (reference sequence). The DNA of the CDR3 is TGTGCCAGCAGTTACTCGATGGAAGAAGGCTACACCTTC. This sequence encodes CASSYSMEEGYTF.

The V call is TRBV5-4, the J call TRBJ2-5, with D perhaps being TRBD1 or TRBD2 (6 bases each). The CDR3 has 15 amino acids. Trimming took off 0 bases at V and 2 bases at J, with 11 bases between the two ends. Looked up from germline, CDR1 is SGHNT and CDR2 is YYREEE (reference sequence). The DNA for the CDR3 is TGTGCCAGCAGCTTGGTGGGGGGCATACAAGAGACCCAGTACTTC. The encoded protein is CASSLVGGIQETQYF.

This chain connects TRBV18 to TRBJ2-6; TRBD1 aligns across 8 bases. Looked up from germline, CDR1 is KGHSH and CDR2 is LQKENI. The CDR3 contains 18 residues. With V trimmed by 0 bases and J by 0 bases, 4 bases remained unmatched. In DNA form, the CDR3 reads TGTGCCAGCTCACCACCGCGGGACAGGTTCTCTGGGGCCAACGTCCTGACTTTC. Its translation is CASSPPRDRFSGANVLTF.

CDR3 in amino acids: CASSLLEMESPLHF. As DNA, the CDR3 is TGTGCCAGCAGTTTATTGGAGATGGAGTCACCCCTCCACTTT. The chain links TRBV27 to TRBJ1-6; no reliable D call. There are 14 residues in the CDR3. The germline V and J ends were trimmed by 1 base and 10 bases, with 11 bases remaining between them. The germline CDR1 and CDR2 sequences are MNHEY and SMNVEV (reference sequence).